Below are 9 T cell receptor beta chains sequenced from a single sample in a study of low-dose radiotherapy and immunotherapy resistance in tumors. First-strand cDNA relied on TRAV- and TRBV-specific primers spanning alpha and beta chains. TCR amplification involved about 19 PCR cycles with a constant-region primer and V-primer adapter. TCRdb re-called the reads with MiXCR, one entry per CDR3 protein. The repertoire has about 60,000 distinct CDR3 sequences, approximately 26% of them found once; the top ten carry 5.5% to 6%. Time point specified: before trial treatment. Specimen: PBMCs, collected before treatment. The receptors stem from a male donor with prostate cancer.

The chain recombines TRBV7-8 with TRBJ2-3; weak D call: TRBD2 (6 bases). This CDR3 has 15 amino acids. The ends were cut back, 3 bases at V and 3 bases at J, with 13 bases in the middle. Germline loops: CDR1 SGHVS, CDR2 FQNEAQ. The CDR3 region is CASSLSDSGTDTQYF. DNA for the CDR3: TGTGCCAGCAGCTTGAGCGACAGCGGGACAGATACGCAGTATTTT.

This clonotype was seen ten or more times. The rearrangement links TRBV20-1 to TRBJ2-1; 15 nucleotides agree with TRBD2. Germline CDR1 is DFQATT and CDR2 is SNEGSKA (reference sequence). The trim removed 6 bases at V and 10 bases at J, leaving 16 bases unmatched. CDR3 length equals 17 residues. CDR3 region: CSAQLRTGLAGGREQFF. CDR3 nucleotides: TGCAGTGCCCAACTTCGAACTGGACTAGCGGGAGGGCGAGAGCAGTTCTTC.

This clonotype came up many times. The chain couples TRBV24-1 to TRBJ2-1, with 10 bases aligning to TRBD2. CDR1 is KGHDR and CDR2 is SFDVKD in the germline V gene. This CDR3 region has 18 residues. V dropped 3 bases and J dropped 0; count of bases not matched to a gene: 7. CDR3: CATSDPASGRTSYNEQFF. The CDR3 nucleotides read TGTGCCACCAGTGATCCCGCTAGCGGGAGAACCTCCTACAATGAGCAGTTCTTC.

This clonotype occurred many times. The chain couples TRBV5-4 to TRBJ2-2, with TRBD2 identical over 14 bases. The V segment lost 5 bases and the J segment 6 bases; nucleotides outside the gene matches: 9. Looked up from germline, CDR1 is SGHNT and CDR2 is YYREEE (reference sequence). CDR3 size: 17 residues. CDR3: CASSSGLAGVGAGELFF. CDR3 in DNA: TGTGCCAGCAGTTCGGGACTAGCGGGAGTTGGGGCCGGGGAGCTGTTTTTT.

This rearrangement joins TRBV6-2 or TRBV6-3 to TRBJ2-7; TRBD1 agrees at 7 bases. V was pared by 6 bases and J by 3 bases, with 8 bases of the junction left unmatched. CDR1 is MNHEY, CDR2 SVGEGT, per germline. This CDR3 contains 14 residues. CDR3 DNA: TGTGCCAGCAGAGGTTGGGACAGAGGCTACGAGCAGTACTTC. Translated, it gives CASRGWDRGYEQYF.

At least ten counts were recorded for this clonotype. V is TRBV29-1 and J is TRBJ2-7; D is possibly TRBD1 or TRBD2 (6 bases each). CDR1 is SQVTM and CDR2 is ANQGSEA in the germline V gene. Trimming cost V 7 bases and J 7 bases, with 20 bases left between them. The CDR3 contains 13 residues. The CDR3 bases are TGCAGCGCCCGCGCCGGGGGCACGAGAGAGCAGTACTTC. This gives the protein CSARAGGTREQYF.

As to this clonotype: A read error likely explains this, since a far larger clone differs by one base. J is TRBJ2-5 and V is TRBV7-9; D might be TRBD1 (6 bases). With 6 bases removed from V and 1 base from J, the gap between germline ends came to 12 bases. This CDR3 has 14 amino acids. Germline loops: CDR1 SEHNR, CDR2 FQNEAQ (reference sequence). This CDR3 is CASRFSRGQETQYF. CDR3 DNA sequence: TGTGCCAGCAGGTTTAGCAGGGGCCAAGAGACCCAGTACTTC.

For this clonotype: This may arise from a read error, as a much more abundant clone is one base away. V usage is TRBV28 and J usage is TRBJ2-7; D may match TRBD1 or TRBD2 (5 bases each). Germline CDR1 and CDR2: MDHEN and SYDVKM. The CDR3 sequence is 15 residues long. Here the CDR3 DNA reads TGTGTCAGCAGACCCAACGGGGACCCGTTTGTTGAGCAGTACTTC. Amino acid sequence: CVSRPNGDPFVEQYF.

This clonotype was seen many times. The chain employs TRBV3-1 and TRBJ1-5, with D possibly TRBD1 on 5 matching bases. CDR3 length: 14 residues. Germline V gene data show CDR1 as LGHDT and CDR2 as YNNKEL (reference sequence). The germline V and J ends were trimmed by 3 bases and 1 base, with 7 bases remaining between them. CDR3 coding DNA: TGTGCCAGCAGCCAGGGGGGGAGCAATCAGCCCCAGCATTTT. Translation: CASSQGGSNQPQHF.